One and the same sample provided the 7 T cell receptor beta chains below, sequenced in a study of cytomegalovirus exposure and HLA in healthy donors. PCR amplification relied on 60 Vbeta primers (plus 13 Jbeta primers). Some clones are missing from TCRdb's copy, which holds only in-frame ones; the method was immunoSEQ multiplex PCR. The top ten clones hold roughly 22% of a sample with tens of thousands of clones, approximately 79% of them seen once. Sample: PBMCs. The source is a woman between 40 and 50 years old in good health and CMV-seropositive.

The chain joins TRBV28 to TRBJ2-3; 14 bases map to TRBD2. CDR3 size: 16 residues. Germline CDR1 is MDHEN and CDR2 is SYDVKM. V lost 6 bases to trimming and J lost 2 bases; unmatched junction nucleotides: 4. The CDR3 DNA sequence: TGTGCCAGCAGCCGGACTAGCGGGAGGCACACAGATACGCAGTATTTT. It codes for CASSRTSGRHTDTQYF.

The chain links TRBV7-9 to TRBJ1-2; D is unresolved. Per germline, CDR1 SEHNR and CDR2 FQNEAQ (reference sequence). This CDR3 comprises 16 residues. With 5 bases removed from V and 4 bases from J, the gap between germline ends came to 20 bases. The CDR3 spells CASSPSRMRDIYGYTF. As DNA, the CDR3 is TGTGCCAGCAGCCCCAGCCGAATGAGGGATATCTATGGCTACACCTTC.

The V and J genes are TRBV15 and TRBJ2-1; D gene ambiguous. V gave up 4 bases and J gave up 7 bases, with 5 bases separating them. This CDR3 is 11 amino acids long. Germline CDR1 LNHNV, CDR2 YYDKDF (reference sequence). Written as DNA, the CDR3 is TGTGCCACCAGCAAGCGAAATGAGCAGTTCTTC. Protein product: CATSKRNEQFF.

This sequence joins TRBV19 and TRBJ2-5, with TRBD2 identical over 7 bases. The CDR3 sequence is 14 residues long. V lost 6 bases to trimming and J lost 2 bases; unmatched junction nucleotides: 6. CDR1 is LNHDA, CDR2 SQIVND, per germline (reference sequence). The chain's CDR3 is CASSPTAGQETQYF. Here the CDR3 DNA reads TGTGCCAGTAGCCCAACAGCGGGACAAGAGACCCAGTACTTC.

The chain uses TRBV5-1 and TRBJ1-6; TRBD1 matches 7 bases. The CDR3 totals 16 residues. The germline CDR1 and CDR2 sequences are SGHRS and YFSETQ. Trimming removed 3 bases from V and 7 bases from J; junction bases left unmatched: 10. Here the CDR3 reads CASSYGGLGQNSPLHF. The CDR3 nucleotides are TGCGCCAGCAGCTATGGGGGGTTGGGACAGAATTCACCCCTCCACTTT.

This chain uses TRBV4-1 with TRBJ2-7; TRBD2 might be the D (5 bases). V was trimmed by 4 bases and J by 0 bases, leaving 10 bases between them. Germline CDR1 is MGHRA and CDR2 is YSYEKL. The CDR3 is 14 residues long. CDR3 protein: CASSPSGNSYEQYF. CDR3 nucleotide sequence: TGCGCCAGCAGCCCCTCGGGGAACTCCTACGAGCAGTACTTC.

The CDR3, as DNA: TGTGCCAGCAGTGACTGGTTGAGCTCCTACAATGAGCAGTTCTTC. Translation: CASSDWLSSYNEQFF. The chain uses TRBV6-4 and TRBJ2-1; D is unresolved. Germline-derived CDR1 and CDR2 are MRHNA and SNTAGT. This CDR3 region has 15 residues. Trimming pared 1 base from V and 0 bases from J, leaving 7 bases between.